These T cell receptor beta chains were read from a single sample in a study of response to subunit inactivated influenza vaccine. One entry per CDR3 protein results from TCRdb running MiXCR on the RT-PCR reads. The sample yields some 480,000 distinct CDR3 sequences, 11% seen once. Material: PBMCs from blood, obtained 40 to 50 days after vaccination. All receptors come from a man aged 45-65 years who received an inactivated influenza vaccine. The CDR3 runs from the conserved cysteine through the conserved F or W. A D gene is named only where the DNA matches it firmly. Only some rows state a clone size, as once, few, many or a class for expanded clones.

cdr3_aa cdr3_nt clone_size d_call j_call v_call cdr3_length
CASSLARLAGEAGELFF TGTGCCAGCAGCTTGGCCCGACTAGCGGGAGAGGCCGGGGAGCTGTTTTTT few TRBD2 TRBJ2-2 TRBV5-6 17
CASMSGERTYEQYF TGTGCCAGCATGTCGGGGGAGAGAACCTACGAGCAGTACTTC few . TRBJ2-7 TRBV12-3/TRBV12-4 14
CSSWDSLLTDTQYF TGCAGCTCATGGGACAGTCTTCTCACAGATACGCAGTATTTT many TRBD1 TRBJ2-3 TRBV29-1 14
CATSDLGAGPYNEQFF TGTGCCACCAGTGATTTAGGCGCCGGGCCCTACAATGAGCAGTTCTTC . . TRBJ2-1 TRBV24-1 16
CATSRDAGSTDTQYF TGTGCCACCAGCAGAGATGCAGGTAGCACAGATACGCAGTATTTT once . TRBJ2-3 TRBV15 15
CASSRRRDTGVHEQYF TGTGCCAGCAGCCGAAGGCGGGACACGGGAGTCCACGAGCAGTACTTC . . TRBJ2-7 TRBV6-1 16
CASSYQLTNTGELFF TGTGCCAGCAGTTACCAACTAACGAACACCGGGGAGCTGTTTTTT . . TRBJ2-2 TRBV6-2/TRBV6-3 15
CASSQGYLGLAGYEQFF TGCGCCAGCAGCCAAGGGTATTTAGGGCTAGCGGGATATGAGCAGTTCTTC . TRBD2 TRBJ2-1 TRBV4-3 17
CASRRDVNYGYTF TGCGCCAGCCGGCGGGACGTTAACTATGGCTACACCTTC few . TRBJ1-2 TRBV5-1 13
CSARDHIDGRIYEQYF TGCAGTGCTAGAGACCACATCGACGGGAGAATCTACGAGCAGTACTTC few . TRBJ2-7 TRBV20-1 16
CSVSNVGGGYEQYF TGCAGCGTCTCCAATGTGGGGGGTGGCTACGAGCAGTACTTC few . TRBJ2-7 TRBV29-1 14
CASSPAWQNTGELFF TGTGCCAGCAGCCCCGCTTGGCAGAACACCGGGGAGCTGTTTTTT few . TRBJ2-2 TRBV7-9 15
CASSRQARQPQHF TGTGCCAGCAGTAGACAGGCTAGGCAGCCCCAGCATTTT few . TRBJ1-5 TRBV12-3/TRBV12-4 13
CASSQGEPTDTQYF TGTGCCAGCAGCCAAGGGGAGCCCACAGATACGCAGTATTTT many . TRBJ2-3 TRBV4-2 14
CASSPDRGSYNSPLHF TGTGCCAGCAGCCCGGACAGGGGGTCCTATAATTCACCCCTCCACTTT many TRBD1 TRBJ1-6 TRBV28 16
CASSLGQGRDEKLFF TGTGCCAGCAGCCTTGGACAGGGGAGGGATGAAAAACTGTTTTTT . TRBD1 TRBJ1-4 TRBV12-3/TRBV12-4 15
CASSGGGIQETQYF TGTGCCAGCAGCGGGGGGGGGATCCAAGAGACCCAGTACTTC many TRBD2 TRBJ2-5 TRBV9 14
CASSLELRYNEQFF TGTGCCAGCAGTTTGGAACTTAGGTACAATGAGCAGTTCTTC few . TRBJ2-1 TRBV5-6 14
CSASLGTSRQFF TGCAGTGCTAGCCTAGGGACTAGCCGGCAGTTCTTC many TRBD2 TRBJ2-1 TRBV20-1 12
CASSVEGSSYNEQFF TGTGCCAGCAGTGTGGAGGGTAGCTCCTACAATGAGCAGTTCTTC many . TRBJ2-1 TRBV2 15
CASSLATAYGYTF TGCGCCAGCAGCTTGGCGACGGCCTATGGCTACACCTTC many . TRBJ1-2 TRBV5-1 13
CASSLRLAGRGGYNEQFF TGTGCCAGCAGCTTAAGACTAGCGGGGCGGGGGGGGTACAATGAGCAGTTCTTC . TRBD2 TRBJ2-1 TRBV6-5 18
CASSQDPRLNSPLHF TGCGCCAGCAGCCAAGATCCACGGTTAAATTCACCCCTCCACTTT many . TRBJ1-6 TRBV4-3 15
CASSLRTSGTYEQYF TGTGCCAGCAGCTTGAGGACTAGCGGGACGTACGAGCAGTACTTC . TRBD2 TRBJ2-7 TRBV5-5 15
CATSGQGHGYTF TGTGCCACCTCGGGACAGGGTCATGGCTACACCTTC many TRBD1 TRBJ1-2 TRBV12-3/TRBV12-4 12
CATSRDPSGEETQYF TGTGCCACCAGCAGAGATCCATCGGGAGAGGAGACCCAGTACTTC . . TRBJ2-5 TRBV15 15
CASSYSTGAGELFF TGTGCCAGCAGTTACTCGACAGGTGCCGGGGAGCTGTTTTTT . . TRBJ2-2 TRBV6-5 14
CASSYKGQSGELFF TGTGCCAGCAGTTACAAGGGGCAGAGCGGGGAGCTGTTTTTT many . TRBJ2-2 TRBV6-5 14
CSVESYGGGAPDTQYF TGCAGCGTTGAATCATATGGCGGGGGGGCCCCAGATACGCAGTATTTT many TRBD2 TRBJ2-3 TRBV29-1 16
CASSLAQTGRYEQYF TGCGCCAGCAGCTTGGCTCAGACAGGGCGCTACGAGCAGTACTTC few TRBD1 TRBJ2-7 TRBV5-1 15
CASSQAWGDGSSYNEQFF TGTGCCAGCAGCCAAGCCTGGGGGGACGGGAGCTCCTACAATGAGCAGTTCTTC . . TRBJ2-1 TRBV3-1 18
CASSTLDIYEQYF TGTGCCAGCAGCACCCTGGACATCTACGAGCAGTACTTC few . TRBJ2-7 TRBV12-3/TRBV12-4 13
CASSSARTSGYTF TGTGCCAGCAGCTCCGCGCGGACATCTGGCTACACCTTC . . TRBJ1-2 TRBV11-2 13
CASSEMGLAGAEQYF TGTGCCAGCAGTGAGATGGGACTAGCGGGAGCCGAGCAGTACTTC . TRBD2 TRBJ2-7 TRBV6-1 15
CASSQETGGQGALF TGCGCCAGCAGCCAAGAAACTGGAGGACAGGGGGCACTCTTC . TRBD1 TRBJ2-1 TRBV4-3 14
CASSQGLAAYEQYF TGTGCCAGCAGCCAAGGACTAGCCGCCTACGAGCAGTACTTC few TRBD2 TRBJ2-7 TRBV14 14